The entry below gives a single T cell receptor beta chain sequence along with its context. Excluded were patients having autoimmune disease history or systemic immunosuppression. Libraries were prepared by immunoSEQ multiplex PCR; TCRdb keeps only in-frame clonotypes and omits some of them. The sample includes roughly 34,000 clones, roughly 84% of them seen just once. V lost 0 bases, J lost 7 bases, and 8 bases stayed unmatched. CDR1 and CDR2 (germline): SGHRS, YFSETQ. This CDR3 has 16 residues. This entry comes from a study of OX40 agonist ivuxolimab in advanced cancers. Study overall: Dose-escalation patients' cancers were hepatocellular carcinoma, melanoma, renal cell or head and neck cancer.

The sample in question was CD4+ or CD8+ T cells sorted from blood, obtained in a trial of the OX40 agonist ivuxolimab. This TCR came from an adult with an advanced solid tumor such as melanoma, head and neck, liver or kidney cancer. This chain joins TRBV5-1 and TRBJ2-7; 12 nucleotides match TRBD2. The CDR3 here is CASSLVLAGGTREQYF. In DNA form, the CDR3 reads TGCGCCAGCAGCTTGGTTCTAGCGGGGGGGACTCGGGAGCAGTACTTC.